A selection of T cell receptor beta chains follows, all from one sample in a study of cytomegalovirus exposure and HLA in healthy donors. Assay used: immunoSEQ multiplex PCR; TCRdb lists only in-frame clones, some missing. The table records some 150,000 clones, about 83% of them present only once. The sequenced sample was PBMCs. These receptors were obtained from a woman under 40 in good health and CMV-seronegative. Each CDR3 is given with its conserved first and last residue. The D gene is left open where the match is weak. Rows give clone size only sometimes, using once, few, many, or a class for an expanded clone.

clone_size: -; d_call: TRBD1; j_call: TRBJ2-7; v_call: TRBV28; cdr3_nt: TGTGCCAGCAGTCCATATTACAGGGGGCGGTTATACGAGCAGTACTTC; cdr3_aa: CASSPYYRGRLYEQYF
clone_size: -; d_call: -; j_call: TRBJ2-5; v_call: TRBV28; cdr3_nt: TGTGCCAGCAGTTTGTGGGAGGGCAAACAGGGCGTCGAGACCCAGTACTTC; cdr3_aa: CASSLWEGKQGVETQYF
clone_size: -; d_call: -; j_call: TRBJ1-2; v_call: TRBV15; cdr3_nt: TGTGCCACCAGCAGAGCGCCCGGGGGATATGGCTACACCTTC; cdr3_aa: CATSRAPGGYGYTF
clone_size: -; d_call: TRBD2; j_call: TRBJ2-1; v_call: TRBV19; cdr3_nt: TGTGCCAGTAGTATAGGGGCTAGCGGGGCGACCTACAATGAGCAGTTCTTC; cdr3_aa: CASSIGASGATYNEQFF
clone_size: few; d_call: TRBD2; j_call: TRBJ2-7; v_call: TRBV5-1; cdr3_nt: TGCGCCAGCAGCTGGGGACTAGCGGGAGCGGGGGAGCAGTACTTC; cdr3_aa: CASSWGLAGAGEQYF
clone_size: -; d_call: TRBD2; j_call: TRBJ2-5; v_call: TRBV18; cdr3_nt: TGTGCCAGCTCACCGCTAGCGGGGGGGCAGGAGACCCAGTACTTC; cdr3_aa: CASSPLAGGQETQYF
clone_size: -; d_call: -; j_call: TRBJ1-5; v_call: TRBV20-1; cdr3_nt: TGCAGTGCTAGGGGGCTGGGGCCCCAGCATTTT; cdr3_aa: CSARGLGPQHF
clone_size: -; d_call: TRBD1; j_call: TRBJ2-1; v_call: TRBV29-1; cdr3_nt: TGCAGCGCCTATTCCGGACAGGGGGAAGTCTTC; cdr3_aa: CSAYSGQGEVF
clone_size: -; d_call: TRBD1; j_call: TRBJ2-3; v_call: TRBV2; cdr3_nt: TGTGCCAGCAGGGGGGACAGGCTGGATACGCAGTATTTT; cdr3_aa: CASRGDRLDTQYF
clone_size: -; d_call: -; j_call: TRBJ1-2; v_call: TRBV27; cdr3_nt: TGTGCCAGCAGTTTAAATGCAGGGATAGGGGGCTACACCTTC; cdr3_aa: CASSLNAGIGGYTF
clone_size: -; d_call: TRBD2; j_call: TRBJ2-2; v_call: TRBV5-8; cdr3_nt: TGTGCCAGCAGCTTGGGCCCCGGGAGGATCAGCACCGGGGAGCTGTTTTTT; cdr3_aa: CASSLGPGRISTGELFF
clone_size: once; d_call: -; j_call: TRBJ2-7; v_call: TRBV13; cdr3_nt: TGTGCCAGCAGCCCCTCGGTAGGGGAGGCTCACTACGAGCAGTACTTC; cdr3_aa: CASSPSVGEAHYEQYF
clone_size: -; d_call: TRBD1; j_call: TRBJ2-7; v_call: TRBV27; cdr3_nt: TGTGCCAGCAGTTCTCAACCGGGGACAGAGGCCTACGAGCAGTACTTC; cdr3_aa: CASSSQPGTEAYEQYF
clone_size: -; d_call: TRBD1; j_call: TRBJ1-2; v_call: TRBV6-5; cdr3_nt: TGTGCCAGCAGTTATGGGGACAGGGTCTATGGCTACACCTTC; cdr3_aa: CASSYGDRVYGYTF
clone_size: -; d_call: TRBD1; j_call: TRBJ1-1; v_call: TRBV19; cdr3_nt: TGTGCCGTCAGGGGGACAGGGGGTTCTATGAACACTGAAGCTTTCTTT; cdr3_aa: CAVRGTGGSMNTEAFF
clone_size: -; d_call: -; j_call: TRBJ1-2; v_call: TRBV6-1; cdr3_nt: TGTGCCAGCAGTGAAGGGGGGCGGGAGCACTACACCTTC; cdr3_aa: CASSEGGREHYTF
clone_size: -; d_call: TRBD1; j_call: TRBJ2-2; v_call: TRBV7-3; cdr3_nt: TGTGCCAGCAGCTTAGGGGGACAGGGCGGCACCGGGGAGCTGTTTTTT; cdr3_aa: CASSLGGQGGTGELFF
clone_size: -; d_call: TRBD2; j_call: TRBJ2-1; v_call: TRBV27; cdr3_nt: TGTGCCAGCAGTTTTCTTATAGCGGGAGGGCCAGGTGAGCAGTTCTTC; cdr3_aa: CASSFLIAGGPGEQFF
clone_size: -; d_call: TRBD2; j_call: TRBJ2-1; v_call: TRBV4-1; cdr3_nt: TGCGCCAGCAGCCATTCGCGGGAGAATGAGCAGTTCTTC; cdr3_aa: CASSHSRENEQFF
clone_size: -; d_call: -; j_call: TRBJ2-5; v_call: TRBV15; cdr3_nt: TGTGCCACCAGCCTTGGGCAGGCCCCCCAAGAGACCCAGTACTTC; cdr3_aa: CATSLGQAPQETQYF
clone_size: once; d_call: -; j_call: TRBJ1-1; v_call: TRBV29-1; cdr3_nt: TGCAGCGTTGTTCGCGGCAGACCCGACACTGAAGCTTTCTTT; cdr3_aa: CSVVRGRPDTEAFF
clone_size: -; d_call: -; j_call: TRBJ1-2; v_call: TRBV6-5; cdr3_nt: TGTGCCAGCAGCCTGACTTCTAACTATGGCTACACCTTC; cdr3_aa: CASSLTSNYGYTF
clone_size: -; d_call: TRBD2; j_call: TRBJ2-1; v_call: TRBV7-2; cdr3_nt: TGTGCCAGCAGCCGGGGGAGGAGGGAGGGCAGAAGTGAGCAGTTCTTC; cdr3_aa: CASSRGRREGRSEQFF
clone_size: -; d_call: -; j_call: TRBJ1-2; v_call: TRBV25-1; cdr3_nt: TGTGCCAGCAGTGATAGGCTCGGGGTCGTCAGGGGCTATGGCTACACCTTC; cdr3_aa: CASSDRLGVVRGYGYTF
clone_size: -; d_call: -; j_call: TRBJ1-2; v_call: TRBV9; cdr3_nt: TGTGCCAGCAGCGTACAGGGTTATGGCGGCTACACCTTC; cdr3_aa: CASSVQGYGGYTF
clone_size: -; d_call: -; j_call: TRBJ1-2; v_call: TRBV7-2; cdr3_nt: TGTGCCAGCAGCTCGGGCATGGCGGGTCTCTATGGCTACACCTTC; cdr3_aa: CASSSGMAGLYGYTF
clone_size: few; d_call: TRBD1; j_call: TRBJ1-4; v_call: TRBV6-1; cdr3_nt: TGTGCCAGCAGATCCGGGACAGCGAATGAAAAACTGTTTTTT; cdr3_aa: CASRSGTANEKLFF
clone_size: -; d_call: -; j_call: TRBJ1-1; v_call: TRBV9; cdr3_nt: TGTGCCAGCAGCTCGCTTCGGGGGAACACTGAAGCTTTCTTT; cdr3_aa: CASSSLRGNTEAFF
clone_size: -; d_call: -; j_call: TRBJ2-3; v_call: TRBV21-1; cdr3_nt: TGTGCCAGCAGCCCGCGAACAGGGATTAGCACAGATACGCAGTATTTT; cdr3_aa: CASSPRTGISTDTQYF
clone_size: -; d_call: TRBD2; j_call: TRBJ2-7; v_call: TRBV18; cdr3_nt: TGTGCCAGCTCACCGGGACTAGCGGGAACGGACGAGCAGTACTTC; cdr3_aa: CASSPGLAGTDEQYF
clone_size: -; d_call: TRBD1; j_call: TRBJ2-7; v_call: TRBV5-1; cdr3_nt: TGCGCCAGCAGCGAAGGGACAGGGGTCTACGAGCAGTACTTC; cdr3_aa: CASSEGTGVYEQYF
clone_size: few; d_call: -; j_call: TRBJ1-4; v_call: TRBV7-9; cdr3_nt: TGTGCCAGCAGCTCCCAGACAGGTGGGAAGGAAAAACTGTTTTTT; cdr3_aa: CASSSQTGGKEKLFF
clone_size: -; d_call: -; j_call: TRBJ2-7; v_call: TRBV29-1; cdr3_nt: TGCAGCGTTGAAGATTCCAGTCCCTACGAGCAGTACTTC; cdr3_aa: CSVEDSSPYEQYF
clone_size: -; d_call: -; j_call: TRBJ1-1; v_call: TRBV6-1; cdr3_nt: TGTGCCAGCAGTGAAGAGGGACACCGCAGGGCTGAAGCTTTCTTT; cdr3_aa: CASSEEGHRRAEAFF
clone_size: -; d_call: -; j_call: TRBJ1-1; v_call: TRBV9; cdr3_nt: TGTGCCAGCAGCGTAGTGGTGGAGGGTTGGGCTTTCTTT; cdr3_aa: CASSVVVEGWAFF
clone_size: -; d_call: TRBD1; j_call: TRBJ2-7; v_call: TRBV2; cdr3_nt: TGTGCCAGCAGTGCATCACGGACAGGGGTAGGCGAGCAGTACTTC; cdr3_aa: CASSASRTGVGEQYF
clone_size: once; d_call: TRBD1; j_call: TRBJ2-7; v_call: TRBV6-1; cdr3_nt: TGTGCCAGCAGTGAAGGGACAGGTCTTCAGCAGTACTTC; cdr3_aa: CASSEGTGLQQYF
clone_size: few; d_call: -; j_call: TRBJ2-7; v_call: TRBV7-9; cdr3_nt: TGTGCCAGCAGCTTCACCTATAATTCCTACGAGCAGTACTTC; cdr3_aa: CASSFTYNSYEQYF
clone_size: -; d_call: TRBD2; j_call: TRBJ2-5; v_call: TRBV7-2; cdr3_nt: TGTGCCAGCAGCTTAAGTCCGGGGGGCCAAGAGACCCAGTACTTC; cdr3_aa: CASSLSPGGQETQYF
clone_size: -; d_call: TRBD2; j_call: TRBJ2-2; v_call: TRBV28; cdr3_nt: TGTGCCAGCAGCCTGCTAGCGGGAGCTACCGGGGAGCTGTTTTTT; cdr3_aa: CASSLLAGATGELFF
clone_size: -; d_call: -; j_call: TRBJ2-5; v_call: TRBV15; cdr3_nt: TGTGCCACCAGCATCGGGCCGTCACAGGGTCGGGAGACCCAGTACTTC; cdr3_aa: CATSIGPSQGRETQYF
clone_size: -; d_call: -; j_call: TRBJ2-2; v_call: TRBV13; cdr3_nt: TGTGCCAGCAGCTCTCCAAGCGGAGTTGCGAACACCGGGGAGCTGTTTTTT; cdr3_aa: CASSSPSGVANTGELFF
clone_size: -; d_call: TRBD1; j_call: TRBJ2-7; v_call: TRBV28; cdr3_nt: TGTGCCAGCATGACCTTGACAGGGGCGGGCTACGAGCAGTACTTC; cdr3_aa: CASMTLTGAGYEQYF
clone_size: -; d_call: -; j_call: TRBJ2-1; v_call: TRBV1; cdr3_nt: TGCACCAGCAAGGGGGGGCGGGCTCTTTACAATGAGCAGTTCTTC; cdr3_aa: CTSKGGRALYNEQFF
clone_size: -; d_call: TRBD1; j_call: TRBJ1-5; v_call: TRBV19; cdr3_nt: TGTGCCAGTAGAAACCCCGGGACAGGGGATCAGCCCCAGCATTTT; cdr3_aa: CASRNPGTGDQPQHF
clone_size: -; d_call: TRBD1; j_call: TRBJ2-3; v_call: TRBV18; cdr3_nt: TGTGCCAGCTCACCAGGGACAGGGTCCACAGATACGCAGTATTTT; cdr3_aa: CASSPGTGSTDTQYF
clone_size: -; d_call: TRBD1; j_call: TRBJ1-1; v_call: TRBV25-1; cdr3_nt: TGTGCCAGCAGTCAGACTGACAGGGGGCCTGAAGCTTTCTTT; cdr3_aa: CASSQTDRGPEAFF
clone_size: -; d_call: TRBD2; j_call: TRBJ2-1; v_call: TRBV11-2; cdr3_nt: TGTGCCAGCAGCTCCTTAATAGCGGGGGGCTTCAATGAGCAGTTCTTC; cdr3_aa: CASSSLIAGGFNEQFF
clone_size: once; d_call: -; j_call: TRBJ2-5; v_call: TRBV27; cdr3_nt: TGTGCCAGCAGCCGTGACAGGAAGGAGACCCAGTACTTC; cdr3_aa: CASSRDRKETQYF
clone_size: -; d_call: -; j_call: TRBJ2-5; v_call: TRBV2; cdr3_nt: TGTGCCACCTCACAGATGTACCAAGAGACCCAGTACTTC; cdr3_aa: CATSQMYQETQYF
clone_size: -; d_call: TRBD1; j_call: TRBJ1-5; v_call: TRBV28; cdr3_nt: TGTGCCAGCAGCTTCGGGACAGGGCCTAATCAGCCCCAGCATTTT; cdr3_aa: CASSFGTGPNQPQHF